These 29 T cell receptor delta chains were sequenced from one sample in a study of γδ T cells in repeated Plasmodium falciparum infection. TCRdb re-processed the multiplex PCR reads via CATT. Of 70,000 to 95,000 delta-chain clones listed, roughly 1.4% are singletons. Vgamma9/Vdelta2+ and Vdelta2-negative gammadelta T cells were flow-sorted from PBMC for bulk sequencing. Input material: gamma-delta T cells from blood. The receptors shown here come from a pool of human donors (malaria-infected and uninfected, not separated).

As concerns this clone: With only one base between it and a far larger clone, this is likely a read error. Other DNA sequences from this sample encode an identical CDR3 as well. This chain connects TRDV1 to TRDJ2; 8 nucleotides match TRDD3. The J gene, missing from TCRdb, was assigned here through DNA to germline matching. The CDR3 totals 23 residues. Trimming at V came to 3 bases and at J to 0 bases, leaving 24 bases not matched to a gene. Germline-derived CDR1 and CDR2 are TSWWSYY and QGS. The chain's CDR3 is CALGDPPEGWGIVSIPLTAQLFF. In DNA form, the CDR3 reads TGTGCTCTTGGGGATCCTCCGGAAGGTTGGGGGATTGTGTCTATCCCTTTGACAGCACAACTCTTCTTT.

Notes on this clone: The TCRdb protein, from a much larger clone, departs from this DNA's translation at residue 8, likely by read error; the protein shown derives from the DNA. The chain joins TRDV2 to TRDJ3; the D is unclear. The J gene was not available in TCRdb and was assigned here by matching the DNA to germline segments. Between the trimmed V and J ends, which lost 3 bases and 4 bases, there was a span of 12 bases. This CDR3 region has 16 residues. Looked up from germline, CDR1 is GEAIGNYY and CDR2 is EKD. In DNA form, the CDR3 reads TGTGCCTGTGACCAAATGGGCCTTTGGGACACCCGACAGATGTTTTTC. Amino acid sequence: CACDQMGLWDTRQMFF.

This clone was counted between two and nine times. TCRdb's entry gives the protein of a much larger clone, which mismatches this DNA's translation at residue 5, likely from a read error; the protein reported here is translated from the DNA. The V and J genes are TRDV2 and TRDJ1, with TRDD3 as a possible D gene (7 bases). The CDR3 runs to 23 residues. CDR1 GEAIGNYY and CDR2 EKD come from the germline V gene. Trimming pared 3 bases from V and 2 bases from J, leaving 39 bases between. CDR3 sequence (DNA): TGTGCCTGTGACTCCATTGACTCTTCCTGGAAGACTGGGGATGTTACGGCGACCGATAAACTCATCTTT. The encoded protein is CACDSIDSSWKTGDVTATDKLIF.

This clone was seen more than once but under ten times. The likely explanation is a read error, given a far larger clone one base away. Distinct nucleotide sequences in the sample also encode this CDR3. This sequence joins TRDV1 and TRDJ2; tentative D call: TRDD3 (5 bases). The J gene comes from matching the DNA to germline here; TCRdb lacks it. The CDR3 extends over 17 amino acids. Germline loops: CDR1 TSWWSYY, CDR2 QGS. The CDR3 nucleotides read TGTGCTCTTGGGGAAGTAGTACTGGATCCAGTGACTGCACAACTCTTCTTT. It specifies CALGEVVLDPVTAQLFF.

This clone was seen a handful of times. A far larger clone is just one base off, so this is likely a read error. This specimen includes other DNA sequences encoding the same CDR3. The chain's CDR3 is CALGDTFQGGYNDKLIF. DNA for the CDR3: TGTGCCCTTGGGGATACATTCCAGGGAGGGTACAACGATAAACTCATCTTT. The genes are TRDV1 and TRDJ1, with 8 bases that match TRDD3. The J gene is not listed in TCRdb, so it was assigned here from a DNA match to germline. The CDR3 has 17 residues. CDR1 and CDR2 from the germline V gene are TSWWSYY and QGS.

This clone was seen a few times. TCRdb's protein, taken from a much larger clone, differs from this DNA's translation at residue 6, likely owing to a read error; the protein displayed comes from the DNA. V usage is TRDV2 and J usage is TRDJ1; 8 bases align to TRDD3. No J gene is reported in TCRdb; it was inferred here by comparing the DNA with germline. The CDR3 extends over 19 amino acids. V was clipped by 0 bases and J by 7 bases; unmatched bases: 21. CDR1 is GEAIGNYY and CDR2 is EKD in the germline V gene. CDR3 sequence reads: CACDTGRVLGASGGGKLIF. The DNA of the CDR3 is TGTGCCTGTGACACCGGCCGAGTACTGGGGGCCTCGGGAGGAGGTAAACTCATCTTT.

On this clone: The TCRdb protein comes from a much larger clone and disagrees with this DNA's translation at residue 13, likely due to a read error; the protein given here is derived from the DNA. V gene assignment gives TRDV1, but the J gene was left uncalled; TRDD3 is the table's D call and was not checked against the DNA. This CDR3 has 14 residues. CDR1 is TSWWSYY and CDR2 is QGS in the germline V gene. The CDR3 DNA follows: TGTGCTCTTGGGGAACGGCGTAAGTACGATAAACTCACCTTT. This encodes CALGERRKYDKLTF.

Of note for this clone: The protein in TCRdb stems from a much larger clone and differs at residue 9 from this DNA's translation, likely a read error; here the protein is translated from the DNA. The CDR3 sequence is CALGELCNGGIRDLIF. CDR3 nucleotides: TGTGCTCTTGGGGAACTCTGCAACGGGGGGATACGCGACCTGATCTTT. The chain couples TRDV1 to TRDJ4, with TRDD3 matching 10 bases. Germline V gene sequence: CDR1 TSWWSYY, CDR2 QGS. There are 16 residues in the CDR3. The V gene end was trimmed by 0 bases and the J gene end by 7 bases; junction bases not matched to a gene: 11.

About this clone: The protein TCRdb gives is from a much larger clone and does not agree with this DNA's translation at residue 6, likely a read error; the protein shown here comes from the DNA. This chain links TRDV1 with TRDJ1; TRDD3 aligns across 7 bases. No J gene is reported in TCRdb; it was inferred here by comparing the DNA with germline. Germline trimming cut 8 bases from V and 1 base from J; bases unmatched to any gene: 22. This CDR3 is built from 19 residues. Germline lookup yields CDR1 TSWWSYY and CDR2 QGS. As DNA, the CDR3 is TGTGCTCTTTGTCGCCATCAGAATCTCCTGGGGGCTTCCACCGATAAACTCATCTTT. Its translation: CALCRHQNLLGASTDKLIF.

As to this clone: TCRdb's listed protein matches a much larger clone and diverges from this DNA's translation at residue 9, likely through a read error; the protein shown comes from the DNA. The chain joins TRDV1 to TRDJ1; a weak D match, TRDD3 (5 bases). The length of the CDR3 is 19 residues. Trimming removed 2 bases from V and 0 bases from J, with 22 bases in between. Looked up from germline, CDR1 is TSWWSYY and CDR2 is QGS. The DNA of the CDR3 is TGTGCTCTTGGGGAAACGTGGGGTACCTCAGGGAAGTACACCGATAAACTCATCTTT. Translated: CALGETWGTSGKYTDKLIF.

This clone came up a few times. This sequence joins TRDV1 and TRDJ1, with 12 bases identical to TRDD3. V shed 0 bases, J shed 3 bases, and the junction held 14 bases outside the gene matches. Germline CDR1 reads TSWWSYY; CDR2 reads QGS. The CDR3 is made up of 20 amino acids. The CDR3 DNA follows: TGTGCTCTTGGGGAACTAGGGATGGTCGACTGGGGGATACAGGCCGATAAACTCATCTTT. This codes for CALGELGMVDWGIQADKLIF.

A few counts support this clone. This DNA's translation and the protein TCRdb lists, from a much larger clone, do not match at residue 13, likely due to a read error; the protein shown is translated from the DNA. The chain combines TRDV1 with TRDJ1; no reliable D call. Since TCRdb gives no J gene, matching the DNA to germline was used here to assign it. Trimming left V 6 bases short and J 0 bases short, with 26 bases between. This CDR3 comprises 19 residues. Germline-derived CDR1 and CDR2 are TSWWSYY and QGS. Here the CDR3 reads CALGRPLVGTKPHTDKLIF. CDR3 sequence (DNA): TGTGCTCTTGGTCGTCCCCTTGTCGGGACCAAACCTCACACCGATAAACTCATCTTT.

This clone was counted at least ten times. A read error is likely here: a far larger clone is one base away. Other DNA sequences in the sample encode the same CDR3. This chain connects TRDV2 to TRDJ3, with D possibly being TRDD3 (5 bases). This CDR3 comprises 16 residues. Germline V gene sequence: CDR1 GEAIGNYY, CDR2 EKD. The CDR3 is CACDTELSWDTRQMFF. The CDR3 DNA is TGTGCCTGTGACACCGAACTCTCCTGGGATACCCGACAGATGTTTTTC.

Only a few counts were recorded for this clone. TCRdb records a much larger clone's protein for this DNA, with a difference at residue 14 that likely arises from a read error; the protein given is the translation of the DNA. J is TRDJ1 and V is TRDV1; tentative D call: TRDD3 (5 bases). CDR1 is TSWWSYY, CDR2 QGS, per germline. This CDR3 has 16 residues. The CDR3 DNA sequence: TGTGCTCTTGGGGAAAGGAGGATTCAGTACACGGATAAACACATCTTT. Its translation is CALGERRIQYTDKHIF.

This clone was detected many times. A read error likely explains this, since a far larger clone differs by one base. Other nucleotide sequences in the sample specify the same CDR3. The chain has TRDV3 and TRDJ1; D is unclear. This CDR3 has 18 residues. Germline V CDR1 and CDR2: TVYSNPD, GDNSRS (reference sequence). DNA of the CDR3: TGTGCCTTTTACGGTCCCAGCCGTCCATCGTCGTACACCGATAAACTCATCTTC. Translated, it gives CAFYGPSRPSSYTDKLIF.

This clone was observed a handful of times. This DNA's translation differs at residue 13 from TCRdb's protein, which comes from a much larger clone; a read error is likely, and the protein shown is translated from the DNA. The V call is TRDV1, the J call TRDJ1; possible D gene TRDD1, 5 bases. The CDR3 loop spans 15 amino acids. Germline values: CDR1 TSWWSYY, CDR2 QGS. CDR3 residues: CALGGKYTDTDKPIF. For the CDR3, the DNA is TGTGCTCTTGGGGGCAAATACACGGACACCGATAAACCCATCTTT.

As to this clone: Only one base separates this from a far larger clonotype, so it likely reflects a read error. Additional DNA sequences in this sample encode the identical CDR3. The chain employs TRDV2 and TRDJ1; D is possibly TRDD3 (5 bases). The J gene was missing in TCRdb and was found by matching the end of the DNA to germline. The CDR3 spans 17 residues. Looked up from germline, CDR1 is GEAIGNYY and CDR2 is EKD. The CDR3 spells CACDGVSGGLNTDKLIF. As DNA, the CDR3 is TGTGCCTGTGACGGGGTGTCCGGGGGGTTAAACACCGACAAACTCATCTTT.

This clone was observed many times. This DNA's translation and the protein TCRdb lists, from a much larger clone, do not match at residue 10, likely due to a read error; the protein shown is translated from the DNA. The chain links TRDV1 to TRDJ1, with D perhaps matching TRDD3 (7 bases). Germline loops: CDR1 TSWWSYY, CDR2 QGS. Trimming took off 0 bases at V and 6 bases at J, with 32 bases between the two ends. CDR3 length: 21 amino acids. This chain's CDR3 is CALGELLLRDSGGLSPHKLIF. CDR3 nucleotides: TGTGCTCTTGGGGAACTACTCCTACGTGACTCTGGGGGCCTCTCCCCCCATAAACTCATCTTT.

This clone showed up just a few times. An end of the junction differs from the germline gene, which may be a read error. The identical CDR3 is also encoded by other nucleotide sequences in the sample. The rearrangement links TRDV1 to TRDJ1; TRDD3 aligns across 11 bases. Germline CDR1 TSWWSYY, CDR2 QGS. The length of the CDR3 is 23 residues. The CDR3 sequence: CALGEIPLLLILGDKGYTDKLIF. As DNA, the CDR3 is TGTGCTCTTGGGGAAATTCCCCTCCTACTCATACTGGGGGATAAGGGGTACACCGACAAACTCATCTTT.

The chain joins TRDV1 to TRDJ4; 8 bases align to TRDD3. In the absence of a J gene in TCRdb, the DNA was matched to germline to assign it here. The CDR3 spans 19 residues. The V segment lost 5 bases and the J segment 2 bases; nucleotides outside the gene matches: 22. Per germline, CDR1 TSWWSYY and CDR2 QGS. DNA of the CDR3: TGTGCTCTTGGGCCCCCCCCCACCGCGTTGTGGGGGATGGTTAGACCCCTGATCTTT. Amino acids: CALGPPPTALWGMVRPLIF.

Note on this clone: TCRdb records a much larger clone's protein for this DNA, with a difference at residue 10 that likely arises from a read error; the protein given is the translation of the DNA. The chain recombines TRDV2 with TRDJ1, with 11 bases identical to TRDD3. TCRdb carries no J gene annotation; the J gene was assigned here by matching the DNA with germline. The CDR3 sequence is 16 residues long. Germline V gives CDR1 GEAIGNYY, CDR2 EKD. V shed 1 base and J 9 bases; nucleotides not matched to a gene: 12. Here the CDR3 reads CACDTRLGDKRRELIF. Here the CDR3 DNA reads TGTGCCTGTGACACGCGACTGGGGGATAAGCGAAGGGAACTCATCTTT.

A few counts support this clone. The TCRdb protein, from a much larger clone, departs from this DNA's translation at residue 15, likely by read error; the protein shown derives from the DNA. The rearrangement joins TRDV2 to TRDJ1; 12 positions agree with TRDD3. The J gene, missing from TCRdb, was assigned here through DNA to germline matching. Unmatched junction bases numbered 21, after V lost 3 bases and J lost 8 bases. Germline lookup yields CDR1 GEAIGNYY and CDR2 EKD. This CDR3 is 19 amino acids long. DNA of the CDR3: TGTGCCTGTGACCCGCTTCCTACCTTACGACTGGGGGATACCCCAAAACTCATCTTT. It encodes CACDPLPTLRLGDTPKLIF.

Turning to this clone: This probably arose from a read error, given a far larger clone one base away. This sample also contains other DNA sequences that code for the same CDR3. The V and J genes are TRDV1 and TRDJ1; D possibly corresponds to TRDD2 (9 bases). The J gene was missing in TCRdb and was found by matching the end of the DNA to germline. Germline-derived CDR1 and CDR2 are TSWWSYY and QGS. Deletions cut 3 bases from V and 8 bases from J, with 34 bases between. CDR3 length: 20 residues. CDR3 DNA: TGTGCTCTTGGGGAGACCTTCCTACCCCAAGGTGGGTACTGGGGGGAGAAACTCATCTTT. Protein: CALGETFLPQGGYWGEKLIF.

This clone was recorded at least ten times. The rearrangement uses TRDV1 and TRDJ1, with no clear D. V was pared by 0 bases and J by 1 base, with 18 bases between. This CDR3 region has 18 residues. The germline V gene has CDR1 TSWWSYY and CDR2 QGS. This chain's CDR3 is CALGELGPHLDFTDKLIF. The CDR3 coding sequence is TGTGCTCTTGGGGAACTAGGGCCTCATCTGGATTTCACCGATAAACTCATCTTT.

This clone has only a few counts. TCRdb assigns this DNA the protein of a much larger clone, which departs from its translation at residue 3; this likely reflects a read error, and the protein shown comes from translating the DNA. This rearrangement joins TRDV1 to TRDJ1, with 7 nucleotides matching TRDD3. The J gene, left out of TCRdb, was set here by checking the DNA against germline. Germline CDR1 TSWWSYY, CDR2 QGS. The CDR3 is 21 residues long. The CDR3 loop is CAFGELLPRHLRGGYTDKLIF. The CDR3 DNA follows: TGTGCTTTTGGGGAACTCCTGCCCCGTCACCTCAGGGGGGGATACACCGATAAACTCATCTTT.

Ten or more counts support this clone. This DNA translates differently at residue 9 from the TCRdb protein, which is that of a much larger clone; a read error is likely, and the protein shown is the DNA's own translation. V is TRDV1 and J is TRDJ1; 7 positions match TRDD3. The J gene is absent in TCRdb and was assigned here via DNA matching to germline. CDR3 length: 16 amino acids. Trimming removed 5 bases from V and 8 bases from J; junction bases left unmatched: 17. Per the germline V gene, CDR1 is TSWWSYY and CDR2 is QGS. In DNA, the CDR3 is TGTGCTCTTGGGATCCGAACTGGGGAATTATCCGCCAAACTCATCTTT. Translated, it gives CALGIRTGELSAKLIF.

This clone was observed a few times. The protein TCRdb gives is from a much larger clone and does not agree with this DNA's translation at residue 10, likely a read error; the protein shown here comes from the DNA. The chain links TRDV2 to TRDJ1; TRDD3 matches 7 bases. The germline CDR1 and CDR2 sequences are GEAIGNYY and EKD. Losses at the gene ends were 0 bases for V and 1 base for J; bases not matched to a gene: 7. CDR3 length: 16 residues. For the CDR3, the DNA is TGTGCCTGTGACACCGCAGGGGGATCGTGCACCGATAAACTCATCTTT. It translates to CACDTAGGSCTDKLIF.

This clone was counted between two and nine times. TCRdb's entry gives the protein of a much larger clone, which mismatches this DNA's translation at residue 3, likely from a read error; the protein reported here is translated from the DNA. The V and J genes are TRDV1 and TRDJ1; D perhaps matches TRDD3 (6 bases). In the absence of a J gene in TCRdb, the DNA was matched to germline to assign it here. Per the germline V gene, CDR1 is TSWWSYY and CDR2 is QGS. The CDR3 is made up of 14 amino acids. V gave up 11 bases and J gave up 2 bases, with 18 bases separating them. CDR3 in DNA: TGTGCTTTCCTGCCGTGGGGATCTACCGATAAACTCATCTTT. The encoded protein is CAFLPWGSTDKLIF.

This clone was seen at least ten times. V gene TRDV3 combines with J gene TRDJ1; 10 bases align to TRDD3. The J gene, absent from TCRdb, was called here by matching the DNA to germline. Germline assignment: CDR1 TVYSNPD and CDR2 GDNSRS (reference sequence). The CDR3 consists of 13 residues. V was pared by 4 bases and J by 1 base, with 3 bases of the junction left unmatched. The CDR3 DNA follows: TGTGCCTACGGGGGATACGCCACCGATAAACTCATCTTT. Encoded protein: CAYGGYATDKLIF.